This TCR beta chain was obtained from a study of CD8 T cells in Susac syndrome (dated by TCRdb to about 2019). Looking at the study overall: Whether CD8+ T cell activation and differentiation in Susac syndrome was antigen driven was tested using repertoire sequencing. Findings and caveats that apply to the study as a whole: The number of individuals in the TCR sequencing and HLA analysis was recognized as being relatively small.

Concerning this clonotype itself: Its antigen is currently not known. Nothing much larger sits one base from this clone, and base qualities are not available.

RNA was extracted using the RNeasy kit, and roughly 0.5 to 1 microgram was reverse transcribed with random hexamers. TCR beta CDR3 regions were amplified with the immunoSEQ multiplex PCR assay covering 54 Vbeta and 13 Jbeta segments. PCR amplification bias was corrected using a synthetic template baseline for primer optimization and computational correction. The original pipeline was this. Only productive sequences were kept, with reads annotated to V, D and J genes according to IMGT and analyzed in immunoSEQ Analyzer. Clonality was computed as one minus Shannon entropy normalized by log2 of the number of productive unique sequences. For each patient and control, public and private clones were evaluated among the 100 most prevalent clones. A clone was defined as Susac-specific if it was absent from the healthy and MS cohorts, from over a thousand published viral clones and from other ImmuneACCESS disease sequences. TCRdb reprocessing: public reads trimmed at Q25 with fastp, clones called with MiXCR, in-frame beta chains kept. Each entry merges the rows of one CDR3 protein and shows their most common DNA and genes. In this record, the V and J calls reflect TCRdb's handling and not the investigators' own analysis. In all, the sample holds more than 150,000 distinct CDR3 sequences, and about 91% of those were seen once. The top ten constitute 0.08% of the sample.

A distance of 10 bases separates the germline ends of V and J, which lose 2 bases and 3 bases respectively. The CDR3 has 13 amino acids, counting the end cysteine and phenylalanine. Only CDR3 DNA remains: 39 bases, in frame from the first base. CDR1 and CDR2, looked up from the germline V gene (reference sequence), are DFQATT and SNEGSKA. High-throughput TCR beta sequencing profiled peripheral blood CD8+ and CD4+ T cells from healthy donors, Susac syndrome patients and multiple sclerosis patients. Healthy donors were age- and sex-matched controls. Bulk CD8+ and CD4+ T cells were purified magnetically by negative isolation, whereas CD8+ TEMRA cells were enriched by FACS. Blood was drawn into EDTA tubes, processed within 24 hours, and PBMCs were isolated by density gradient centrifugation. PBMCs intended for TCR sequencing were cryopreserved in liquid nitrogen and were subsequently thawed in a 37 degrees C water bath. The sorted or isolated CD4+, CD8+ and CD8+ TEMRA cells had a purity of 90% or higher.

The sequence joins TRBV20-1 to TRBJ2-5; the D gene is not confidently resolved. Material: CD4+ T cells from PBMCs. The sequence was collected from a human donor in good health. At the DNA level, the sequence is TGCAGTGCTAGAAAGGTTGCAGAAGAGACCCAGTACTTC. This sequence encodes CSARKVAEETQYF.